A selection of T cell receptor beta chains follows, all from one sample in a study of early T cells in non-severe SARS-CoV-2 infection. MiXCR, run by TCRdb on the 5' RACE reads, gives a single entry per CDR3 protein. Of approximately 120,000 distinct CDR3 sequences listed, just under 15% are singletons. The source material was whole blood. These receptors were obtained from an adult who was a healthcare worker with PCR-confirmed SARS-CoV-2 infection or an uninfected control (not recorded which). The CDR3 runs from the conserved cysteine through the conserved F or W. The D gene is left open where the match is weak. Only some rows state a clone size, as once, few, many or a class for expanded clones.

J gene,clone size,V gene,D gene,CDR3 protein,CDR3 DNA
TRBJ2-3,NA,TRBV12-3/TRBV12-4,NA,CASSKQGGTDTQYF,TGTGCCAGCAGCAAACAGGGAGGCACAGATACGCAGTATTTT
TRBJ1-2,few,TRBV12-3/TRBV12-4,NA,CASSRGAGYGYTF,TGTGCCAGCTCGAGGGGTGCAGGCTATGGCTACACCTTC
TRBJ2-3,few,TRBV5-1,TRBD2,CASSEGLAASTDTQYF,TGCGCCAGCAGCGAGGGACTAGCGGCGAGCACAGATACGCAGTATTTT
TRBJ1-6,NA,TRBV9,TRBD1,CASSVGAGGLPLHF,TGTGCCAGCAGCGTAGGGGCAGGGGGATTACCCCTCCACTTT
TRBJ2-5,NA,TRBV15,NA,CATSRGVGFQETQYF,TGTGCCACCAGCAGGGGGGTTGGATTCCAAGAGACCCAGTACTTC
TRBJ2-1,NA,TRBV2,NA,CASSGGGMWNNEQFF,TGTGCCAGCAGTGGGGGTGGGATGTGGAACAATGAGCAGTTCTTC
TRBJ2-2,few,TRBV12-3/TRBV12-4,NA,CASSPSRRLNTGELFF,TGTGCCAGCAGCCCGAGCAGGCGACTCAACACCGGGGAGCTGTTTTTT
TRBJ1-2,few,TRBV5-4,TRBD1,CASSFGTGGNYGYTF,TGTGCCAGCAGCTTCGGGACAGGGGGCAACTATGGCTACACCTTC
TRBJ1-6,NA,TRBV4-1,NA,CASSPGWGARNSPLHF,TGCGCCAGCAGCCCCGGATGGGGGGCAAGGAATTCACCCCTCCACTTT
TRBJ1-3,NA,TRBV3-1,NA,CASSQGGGRSENTIYF,TGTGCCAGCAGCCAAGGCGGTGGTAGGTCTGAAAACACCATATATTTT
TRBJ2-7,few,TRBV11-1,NA,CASRRPGTHEQYF,TGTGCCAGCAGGCGTCCAGGGACCCACGAGCAGTACTTC
TRBJ1-4,NA,TRBV6-1,NA,CASRGGTTNEKLFF,TGTGCCAGCAGGGGTGGAACAACTAATGAAAAACTGTTTTTT
TRBJ2-3,few,TRBV27,NA,CASRPEGVGTDTQYF,TGTGCCAGCAGACCCGAAGGGGTGGGCACAGATACGCAGTATTTT
TRBJ2-7,few,TRBV28,TRBD2,CASSSYSAAGRYEQYF,TGTGCCAGCAGTTCCTATTCCGCAGCGGGGAGATACGAGCAGTACTTC
TRBJ2-3,NA,TRBV10-3,NA,CAISESERADTQYF,TGTGCCATCAGTGAGTCGGAGAGAGCCGATACGCAGTATTTT
TRBJ1-2,NA,TRBV7-9,TRBD1,CASSTTGDHGYTF,TGTGCCAGCAGCACTACAGGGGACCATGGCTACACCTTC
TRBJ2-5,few,TRBV3-1,TRBD2,CASSLLAGGRETQYF,TGTGCCAGCAGCCTCCTAGCGGGGGGGCGGGAGACCCAGTACTTC
TRBJ1-5,NA,TRBV7-8,NA,CASSLSRGYNQPQHF,TGTGCCAGCAGCTTATCCCGGGGGTACAATCAGCCCCAGCATTTT
TRBJ2-7,few,TRBV4-1,TRBD1,CASSLGQGRFEQYF,TGCGCCAGCAGCCTGGGACAGGGAAGATTCGAGCAGTACTTC
TRBJ2-1,few,TRBV7-3,NA,CASSLNGGGTSEQFF,TGTGCCAGCAGCTTAAATGGCGGGGGCACTTCCGAGCAGTTCTTC
TRBJ2-1,NA,TRBV5-1,TRBD2,CASRAGAGREQFF,TGCGCCAGCAGAGCTGGGGCCGGGAGGGAGCAGTTCTTC
TRBJ1-1,NA,TRBV4-1,NA,CASSQRVRDPTAFF,TGCGCCAGCAGCCAGAGGGTACGGGACCCCACAGCTTTCTTT
TRBJ1-4,few,TRBV12-3/TRBV12-4,TRBD1,CASSDREGDEKLFF,TGTGCCAGCAGTGACAGGGAAGGCGATGAAAAACTGTTTTTT
TRBJ2-1,NA,TRBV3-1,TRBD1,CASSQPGTGPVNEQFF,TGTGCCAGCAGCCAGCCCGGGACAGGGCCCGTCAATGAGCAGTTCTTC
TRBJ1-2,many,TRBV5-4,TRBD1,CASSETGGLFGYTF,TGTGCCAGCAGCGAGACAGGGGGCCTGTTTGGCTACACCTTC
TRBJ1-1,NA,TRBV20-1,NA,CSARVVYRVNTEAFF,TGCAGTGCTAGAGTCGTCTACAGGGTGAACACTGAAGCTTTCTTT
TRBJ2-1,NA,TRBV12-3/TRBV12-4,TRBD1,CAIEQGTALYNEQFF,TGTGCCATCGAACAAGGGACAGCCCTTTACAATGAGCAGTTCTTC
TRBJ2-7,NA,TRBV29-1,NA,CSVTTDSYEQYF,TGCAGCGTGACGACAGACTCCTACGAGCAGTACTTC
TRBJ1-2,NA,TRBV12-3/TRBV12-4,TRBD1,CASSPGDRGYGYTF,TGTGCCAGCAGTCCTGGGGACAGGGGCTATGGCTACACCTTC